This T cell receptor (beta chain) was sequenced during a study of CD8+CD57+ T cells in acquired aplastic anemia. CDR3 length: 14 residues. The V gene's germline CDR1 is LNHDA and CDR2 SQIVND (reference sequence). The V gene end was trimmed by 7 bases and the J gene end by 3 bases; junction bases not matched to a gene: 7. Broader study findings: Both patients and controls carried the same twenty-nine CD8+ CDR3 sequences.

Whoever was chosen for sequencing had shown CD8+CD57+ cell expansion by flow cytometry. Acquired aplastic anemia of severe grade affected all patients. About this clonotype: What it recognizes is unknown.

According to the study, genomic DNA was the template for TCR beta VDJ and CDR3 profiling. TCRdb fed the reads into MiXCR, producing one record per CDR3 protein. In the table there are nearly 60,000 distinct CDR3 sequences, roughly three fifths of which are singletons. The chain joins TRBV19 to TRBJ1-2; 8 nucleotides align to TRBD1. This clonotype originated in a human donor with aplastic anemia. Source material: sorted CD4+, CD8+, or CD8+CD57+ T cells (not recorded which) from PBMCs. The CDR3: CASTRTGSDYGYTF. The CDR3 DNA reads as TGTGCCAGTACTCGGACAGGGAGTGACTATGGCTACACCTTC.